The 11 T cell receptor beta chains listed next were all sequenced from one sample in a study of response to subunit inactivated influenza vaccine. TCRdb processed the RT-PCR reads anew with MiXCR; each CDR3 protein has one entry. The sample lists a few hundred thousand distinct CDR3 sequences, 22% occurring once. Sequencing was performed on PBMCs from blood, taken 21 months after vaccination. The receptor source for this set is a man between 50 and 75 years old who received an inactivated influenza vaccine.

The chain recombines TRBV27 with TRBJ1-2; no firm D call. Germline V gene lookup returns CDR1 MNHEY and CDR2 SMNVEV (reference sequence). V dropped 5 bases and J dropped 7 bases, with 17 bases sitting between them. This CDR3 is 14 amino acids long. In DNA form, the CDR3 reads TGTGCCAGCAGTCTCACCCCAGGTTCGGGTGGCTACACCTTC. It yields the protein CASSLTPGSGGYTF.

The chain links TRBV2 to TRBJ1-5, with TRBD1 matching over 12 bases. The J segment lost 2 bases and the V segment lost 5 bases, leaving 10 bases of the junction unmatched. Germline CDR1 reads SNHLY; CDR2 reads FYNNEI. The CDR3 is made up of 18 amino acids. CDR3 loop: CASSRTGTGGAGNQPQHF. CDR3 nucleotide sequence: TGTGCCAGCAGTCGCACCGGGACAGGGGGCGCGGGCAATCAGCCCCAGCATTTT.

This clonotype was observed a single time. The chain couples TRBV15 to TRBJ2-2; 14 bases agree with TRBD2. The V and J ends lost 4 bases and 5 bases, in that order; junction bases with no gene match: 6. This CDR3 has 17 residues. Germline lookup yields CDR1 LNHNV and CDR2 YYDKDF (reference sequence). In DNA form, the CDR3 reads TGTGCCACCAGCACACCGACTAGCGGGAGGGGAACCGGGGAGCTGTTTTTT. Translation gives CATSTPTSGRGTGELFF.

The chain couples TRBV27 to TRBJ2-2; weak D call: TRBD2 (6 bases). Germline loops: CDR1 MNHEY, CDR2 SMNVEV (reference sequence). The V gene lost 7 bases and the J gene lost 1 base, with 10 bases spanning the gap. The CDR3 is made up of 14 amino acids. The CDR3 DNA reads as TGTGCCAGCACCCAGACTAGGAACACCGGGGAGCTGTTTTTT. Translation: CASTQTRNTGELFF.

The V gene is TRBV12-3 or TRBV12-4, the J gene TRBJ1-6; 9 nucleotides agree with TRBD1. This CDR3 contains 19 residues. The J segment lost 5 bases and the V segment lost 7 bases, leaving 18 bases of the junction unmatched. CDR3: CASTITLLWGQGDNSPLHF. The CDR3 region has the DNA TGTGCCAGCACCATTACTCTTCTTTGGGGACAGGGCGATAATTCACCCCTCCACTTT.

The chain is built from TRBV6-2 or TRBV6-3 and TRBJ2-3; 7 bases line up with TRBD1. Germline values: CDR1 MNHEY, CDR2 SVGEGT. The length of the CDR3 is 15 residues. The J segment lost 1 base and the V segment lost 0 bases, leaving 1 base of the junction unmatched. CDR3 sequence reads: CASSYSGTGTDTQYF. For the CDR3, the DNA is TGTGCCAGCAGTTACTCCGGGACAGGCACAGATACGCAGTATTTT.

The chain has TRBV2 and TRBJ2-2, with D uncertain. The CDR3 is made up of 14 amino acids. Germline-derived CDR1 and CDR2 are SNHLY and FYNNEI. V lost 2 bases to trimming and J lost 5 bases, with 9 bases between them. CDR3 in DNA: TGTGCCAGCAGTGAACAGGCGCAAACCGGGGAGCTGTTTTTT. This encodes CASSEQAQTGELFF.

In this sample, this clonotype turned up a few times. This CDR3 reads CSAATGTGGNTEAFF. The CDR3 DNA follows: TGCAGCGCTGCCACCGGGACAGGGGGGAACACTGAAGCTTTCTTT. The rearrangement joins TRBV29-1 to TRBJ1-1; 11 positions agree with TRBD1. This CDR3 is 15 amino acids long. Trimming at V came to 7 bases and at J to 1 base, leaving 8 bases not matched to a gene. The germline gives CDR1 SQVTM, CDR2 ANQGSEA.

This clonotype showed up just a few times. J is TRBJ1-6 and V is TRBV20-1; D is undetermined. The CDR3 totals 13 residues. Trimming pared 0 bases from V and 5 bases from J, leaving 5 bases between. The V gene's germline CDR1 is DFQATT and CDR2 SNEGSKA (reference sequence). CDR3 sequence (DNA): TGCAGTGCTAGAGATCACAATAATTCACCCCTCCACTTT. This encodes CSARDHNNSPLHF.

Many counts were recorded for this clonotype. The CDR3 spells CAVGDRAPDTQYF. CDR3 bases: TGTGCCGTAGGGGACAGGGCCCCAGATACGCAGTATTTT. This sequence joins TRBV15 and TRBJ2-3, with 9 nucleotides matching TRBD1. The trim removed 11 bases at V and 4 bases at J, leaving 7 bases unmatched. Looked up from germline, CDR1 is LNHNV and CDR2 is YYDKDF (reference sequence). The CDR3 has 13 amino acids.

This clonotype showed up just a few times. This sequence joins TRBV5-5 and TRBJ1-5; 9 bases are shared with TRBD1. This CDR3 has 15 amino acids. Germline lookup yields CDR1 SGHKS and CDR2 YYEKEE (reference sequence). The V gene end was trimmed by 4 bases and the J gene end by 2 bases; junction bases not matched to a gene: 4. The CDR3 DNA follows: TGTGCCAGCAGCATACAGGGGGCTGGCAATCAGCCCCAGCATTTT. Amino acids: CASSIQGAGNQPQHF.